The T cell receptor (beta chain) under discussion was sequenced for a study of T cells in women clearing cervical HPV infection. About the research overall: No precancer developed; the control's incident HPV16 infection cleared within 12 months. Case blood was drawn when the lesion was first found; control blood after infection became undetectable. Study results and limitations: TRBV6-7 relative abundance averaged around 0.11% in cases and 0.15% to 0.2% in controls.

Turning to this clone: The antigen remains undetermined. Read sequence stops 3 residues before the CDR3 end, and the germline J gene provides the missing end.

Germline assignment: CDR1 SNHLY and CDR2 FYNNEI. The CDR3 contains 13 residues. Trimming took off 1 base at V and 6 bases at J, with 10 bases between the two ends. Assay: immunoSEQ multiplex PCR; the TCRdb copy retains only in-frame clones and omits some. The sample has some 33,000 clones. The chain has TRBV2 and TRBJ2-7, with D perhaps assigned TRBD1 or TRBD2 (6 bases each). Sample: blood buffy coat. The TCR originated in a woman between 18 and 75 years old with a cervical HPV16 infection that either progressed to CIN3+ or cleared (not recorded which). Partial CDR3 DNA: TGTGCCAGCAGTGAAGTCAGGGGAGGCGAG. It yields the protein CASSEVRGGE. The full-length CDR3 reads as CASSEVRGGEQYF. Looking up the rest from reference TRBV2 and TRBJ2-7 gives the full variable domain: EPEVTQTPSHQVTQMGQEVILRCVPISNHLYFYWYRQILGQKVEFLVSFYNNEISEKSEIFDDQFSVERPDGSNFTLKIRSTKLEDSAMYFCASSEVRGGEQYFGPGTRLTVT.